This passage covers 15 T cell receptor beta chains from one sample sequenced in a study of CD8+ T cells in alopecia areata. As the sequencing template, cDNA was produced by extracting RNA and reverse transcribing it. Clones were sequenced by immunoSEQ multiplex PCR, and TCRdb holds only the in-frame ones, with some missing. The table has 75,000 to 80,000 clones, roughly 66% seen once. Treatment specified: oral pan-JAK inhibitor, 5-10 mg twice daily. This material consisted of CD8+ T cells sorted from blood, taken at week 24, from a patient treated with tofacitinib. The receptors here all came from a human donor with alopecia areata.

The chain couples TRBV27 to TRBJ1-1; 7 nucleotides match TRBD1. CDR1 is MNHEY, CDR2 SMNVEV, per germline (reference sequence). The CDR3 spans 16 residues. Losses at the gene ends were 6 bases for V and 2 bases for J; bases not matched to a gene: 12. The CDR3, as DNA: TGTGCCAGCAGCCGCCCCCCCGGGGACAGTAACACTGAAGCTTTCTTT. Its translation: CASSRPPGDSNTEAFF.

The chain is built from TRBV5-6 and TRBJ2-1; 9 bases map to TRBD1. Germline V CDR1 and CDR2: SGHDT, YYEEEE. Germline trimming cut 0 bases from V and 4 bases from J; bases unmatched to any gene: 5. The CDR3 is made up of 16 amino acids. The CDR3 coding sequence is TGTGCCAGCAGCTTGGACGGGACAGGGCCGTACAATGAGCAGTTCTTC. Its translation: CASSLDGTGPYNEQFF.

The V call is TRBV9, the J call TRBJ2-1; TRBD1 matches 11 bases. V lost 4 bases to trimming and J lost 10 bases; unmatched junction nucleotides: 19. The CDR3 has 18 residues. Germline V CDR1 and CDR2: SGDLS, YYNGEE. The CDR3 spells CASSPGQGELVRGAEQFF. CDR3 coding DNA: TGTGCCAGCAGCCCGGGACAGGGGGAGTTGGTACGCGGAGCAGAGCAGTTCTTC.

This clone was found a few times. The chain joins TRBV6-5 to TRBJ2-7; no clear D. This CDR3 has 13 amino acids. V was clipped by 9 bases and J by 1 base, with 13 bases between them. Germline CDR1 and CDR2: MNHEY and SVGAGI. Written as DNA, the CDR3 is TGTGCCAGGAGGACCGTTTTTTCCTACGAGCAGTACTTC. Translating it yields CARRTVFSYEQYF.

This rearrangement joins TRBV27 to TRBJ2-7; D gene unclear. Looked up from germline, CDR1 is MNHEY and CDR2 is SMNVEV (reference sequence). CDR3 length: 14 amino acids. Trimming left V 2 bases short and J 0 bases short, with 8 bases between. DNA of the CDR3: TGTGCCAGCAGTTTAGTCAGGAGCTCCTACGAGCAGTACTTC. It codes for CASSLVRSSYEQYF.

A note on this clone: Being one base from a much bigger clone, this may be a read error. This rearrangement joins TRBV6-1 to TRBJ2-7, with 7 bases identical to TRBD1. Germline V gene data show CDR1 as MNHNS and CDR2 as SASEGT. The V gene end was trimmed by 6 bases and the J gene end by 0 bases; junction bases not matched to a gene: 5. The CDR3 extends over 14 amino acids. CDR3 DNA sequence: TGTGCCAGCAGCCCGGGACAGAGCTCCTACGAGCAGTACTTC. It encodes CASSPGQSSYEQYF.

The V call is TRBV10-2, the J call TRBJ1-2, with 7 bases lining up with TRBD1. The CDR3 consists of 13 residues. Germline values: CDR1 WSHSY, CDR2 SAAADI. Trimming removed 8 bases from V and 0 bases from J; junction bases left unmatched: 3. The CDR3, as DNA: TGCGCCAGCGGACAGGAACCTAACTATGGCTACACCTTC. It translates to CASGQEPNYGYTF.

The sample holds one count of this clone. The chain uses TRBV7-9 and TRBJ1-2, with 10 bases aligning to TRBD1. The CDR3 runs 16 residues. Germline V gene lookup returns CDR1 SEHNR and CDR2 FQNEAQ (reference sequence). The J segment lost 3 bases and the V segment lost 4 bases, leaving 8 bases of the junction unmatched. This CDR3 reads CASSSTGQGVDYGYTF. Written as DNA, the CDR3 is TGTGCCAGCAGCTCGACCGGACAGGGGGTGGACTATGGCTACACCTTC.

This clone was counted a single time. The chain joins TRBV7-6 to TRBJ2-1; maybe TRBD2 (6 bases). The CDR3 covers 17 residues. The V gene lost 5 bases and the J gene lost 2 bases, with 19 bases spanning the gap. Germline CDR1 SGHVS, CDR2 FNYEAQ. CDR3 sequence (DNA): TGTGCCAGCAGCCCTCCCGCATCGGGAGCTACCTACAATGAGCAGTTCTTC. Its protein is CASSPPASGATYNEQFF.

The CDR3 protein is CASSSDRTNEKLFF. The CDR3 DNA follows: TGCGCCAGCAGCTCGGACAGGACAAATGAAAAACTGTTTTTT. The chain couples TRBV5-1 to TRBJ1-4; 7 bases line up with TRBD1. The germline V gene has CDR1 SGHRS and CDR2 YFSETQ. After removal of 3 bases from V and 5 bases from J, the junction contained 4 bases not matched to a gene. This CDR3 comprises 14 residues. Full variable domain (outside the CDR3, taken from reference TRBV5-1 and TRBJ1-4): KAGVTQTPRYLIKTRGQQVTLSCSPISGHRSVSWYQQTPGQGLQFLFEYFSETQRNKGNFPGRFSGRQFSNSRSEMNVSTLELGDSALYLCASSSDRTNEKLFFGSGTQLSVL.

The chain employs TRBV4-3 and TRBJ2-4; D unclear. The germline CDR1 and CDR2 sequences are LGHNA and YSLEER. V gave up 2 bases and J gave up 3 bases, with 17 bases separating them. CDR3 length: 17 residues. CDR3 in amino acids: CASSQRDEQVVKNIQYF. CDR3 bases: TGCGCCAGCAGCCAAAGAGACGAGCAGGTGGTCAAAAACATTCAGTACTTC.

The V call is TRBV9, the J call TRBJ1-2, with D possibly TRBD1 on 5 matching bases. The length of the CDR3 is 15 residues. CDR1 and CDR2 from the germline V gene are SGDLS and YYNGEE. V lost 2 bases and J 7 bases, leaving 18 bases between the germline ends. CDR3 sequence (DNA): TGTGCCAGCAGCGTGGGGGGTAATAGTCCCTTTGGCTACACCTTC. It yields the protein CASSVGGNSPFGYTF.

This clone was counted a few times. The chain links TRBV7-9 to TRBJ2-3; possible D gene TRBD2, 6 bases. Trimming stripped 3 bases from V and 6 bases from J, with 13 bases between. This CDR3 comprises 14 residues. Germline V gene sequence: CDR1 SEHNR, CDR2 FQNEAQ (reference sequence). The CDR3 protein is CASSFAGSRDTQYF. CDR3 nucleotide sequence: TGTGCCAGCAGCTTCGCGGGATCGAGGGATACGCAGTATTTT.

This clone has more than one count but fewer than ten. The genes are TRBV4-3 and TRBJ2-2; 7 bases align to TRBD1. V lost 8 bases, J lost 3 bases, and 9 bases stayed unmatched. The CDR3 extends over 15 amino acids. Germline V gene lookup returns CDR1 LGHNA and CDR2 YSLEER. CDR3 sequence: CASSPRDSYTGELFF. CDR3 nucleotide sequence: TGCGCCAGCTCTCCCCGGGACAGTTACACCGGGGAGCTGTTTTTT.

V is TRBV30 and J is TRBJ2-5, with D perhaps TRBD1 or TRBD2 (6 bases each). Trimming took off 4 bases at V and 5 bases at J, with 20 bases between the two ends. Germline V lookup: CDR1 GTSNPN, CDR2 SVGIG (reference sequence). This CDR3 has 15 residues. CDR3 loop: CAWMGASVGSETQYF. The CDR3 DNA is TGTGCCTGGATGGGGGCTAGCGTAGGTTCGGAGACCCAGTACTTC.